The 23 T cell receptor beta chains reported below all come from one sample, sequenced in a study of shared clonotypes between healthy human individuals. The method was immunoSEQ multiplex PCR; TCRdb's version includes in-frame clones alone and lacks a portion of them. Of nearly 2 million clones listed, approximately 94% are singletons. Naive CD8 populations comprised CD45RO-negative cells positively selected for CCR7, excluding terminally differentiated effector memory CD45RA+ cells. Sequencing was performed on naive CD8+ T cells sorted from blood. The receptors stem from a man younger than 35 in good health.

The J gene is TRBJ2-7, the V gene TRBV9, with D possibly called TRBD1 or TRBD2 (5 bases each). V lost 3 bases and J lost 7, with 23 bases in between. This CDR3 contains 16 residues. Germline assignment: CDR1 SGDLS and CDR2 YYNGEE. CDR3 in amino acids: CASSDERGLASGEQYF. Here the CDR3 DNA reads TGTGCCAGCAGCGACGAGAGGGGTTTAGCCTCGGGGGAGCAGTACTTC.

The CDR3 DNA reads TGTGCCAGCAGTTTGGGACTAGCGGGGGGTGGATACACCGGGGAGCTGTTTTTT. Translated, it gives CASSLGLAGGGYTGELFF. This chain uses TRBV27 with TRBJ2-2; 15 nucleotides line up with TRBD2. This CDR3 has 18 residues. J lost 3 bases, V lost 3 bases, and 5 bases had no gene match. Germline assignment: CDR1 MNHEY and CDR2 SMNVEV (reference sequence).

This clone was counted between two and nine times. V gene TRBV7-9 combines with J gene TRBJ2-3; tentatively, D is TRBD1 (6 bases). Per germline, CDR1 SEHNR and CDR2 FQNEAQ (reference sequence). This CDR3 region has 12 residues. The V gene lost 5 bases and the J gene lost 11 bases, with 14 bases spanning the gap. Here the CDR3 DNA reads TGTGCCAGCAGCCCGGACAGTCCCGAGCAGTATTTT. It encodes CASSPDSPEQYF.

The V and J genes are TRBV7-9 and TRBJ2-7; 10 positions agree with TRBD1. The length of the CDR3 is 16 residues. Germline CDR1 and CDR2: SEHNR and FQNEAQ (reference sequence). With V trimmed by 5 bases and J by 0 bases, 7 bases remained unmatched. The CDR3 DNA reads TGTGCCAGCAGCCCAGGGACAGGGGCCGGCTCCTACGAGCAGTACTTC. Translated: CASSPGTGAGSYEQYF.

The V call is TRBV6-5, the J call TRBJ2-1, with 14 nucleotides matching TRBD2. The CDR3 is 15 residues long. Trimming cost V 5 bases and J 10 bases; bases outside gene matches: 7. CDR1 is MNHEY and CDR2 is SVGAGI in the germline V gene. The CDR3 DNA reads TGTGCCAGCAGTACAGGGACTAGCGGGAGTGAAGAGCAGTTCTTC. This sequence encodes CASSTGTSGSEEQFF.

The chain links TRBV5-4 to TRBJ2-7; D is undetermined. There are 16 residues in the CDR3. The V gene's germline CDR1 is SGHNT and CDR2 YYREEE (reference sequence). V dropped 2 bases and J dropped 2 bases, with 17 bases sitting between them. CDR3 amino acids: CASSLEVGRPPYEQYF. The CDR3 DNA is TGTGCCAGCAGCTTAGAGGTCGGCAGGCCTCCCTACGAGCAGTACTTC.

The chain combines TRBV5-6 with TRBJ2-4; 11 bases map to TRBD1. V was pared by 6 bases and J by 8 bases, with 7 bases of the junction left unmatched. The germline V gene encodes CDR1 SGHDT and CDR2 YYEEEE. This CDR3 region has 14 residues. In DNA, the CDR3 is TGTGCCAGCACCTGGGACAGGGGGGAGGACATTCAGTACTTC. It is translated as CASTWDRGEDIQYF.

The chain combines TRBV28 with TRBJ1-2; 10 bases align to TRBD1. The CDR3 is 16 residues long. Losses at the gene ends were 8 bases for V and 4 bases for J; bases not matched to a gene: 13. Germline-derived CDR1 and CDR2 are MDHEN and SYDVKM. Here the CDR3 reads CASSHDRGHPIYGYTF. The CDR3 bases are TGTGCCAGCTCCCATGACAGGGGGCACCCTATCTATGGCTACACCTTC.

The rearrangement links TRBV27 to TRBJ2-1; 10 nucleotides align to TRBD2. From germline, CDR1 is MNHEY and CDR2 SMNVEV (reference sequence). The CDR3 runs to 16 residues. V lost 5 bases to trimming and J lost 4 bases; unmatched junction nucleotides: 8. CDR3 sequence reads: CASSPLRAGGYNEQFF. The DNA for the CDR3 is TGTGCCAGCAGTCCATTGAGAGCGGGAGGGTACAATGAGCAGTTCTTC.

This clone was observed a single time. The chain carries TRBV6-6 and TRBJ1-1; D may be TRBD1 (5 bases). V lost 7 bases, J lost 0 bases, and 15 bases lay in between. Germline V gene lookup returns CDR1 MNHNY and CDR2 SVGAGI (reference sequence). The CDR3 runs to 15 residues. CDR3 coding DNA: TGTGCCAGCAATTCCCCAGGGACGATGAACACTGAAGCTTTCTTT. Translating it yields CASNSPGTMNTEAFF.

This clone was observed once. This chain links TRBV5-1 with TRBJ2-7; D might be TRBD1 (5 bases). The CDR3 loop spans 14 amino acids. Trimming took 3 bases from V and 6 from J, leaving 16 bases between them. Per the germline V gene, CDR1 is SGHRS and CDR2 is YFSETQ. As DNA, the CDR3 is TGCGCCAGCAGCTGGATGGACCGTCAGGGCGAGCAGTACTTC. It is translated as CASSWMDRQGEQYF.

The chain links TRBV14 to TRBJ2-7; D not resolved. The CDR3 is 13 residues long. Per germline, CDR1 SGHDN and CDR2 FVKESK. V dropped 4 bases and J dropped 6 bases, with 13 bases sitting between them. DNA for the CDR3: TGTGCCAGCAGCCCGACTGAGAGAGGCGAGCAGTACTTC. It is translated as CASSPTERGEQYF.

The chain employs TRBV7-9 and TRBJ2-4; TRBD1 agrees at 7 bases. Germline V gene data show CDR1 as SEHNR and CDR2 as FQNEAQ (reference sequence). V was pared by 7 bases and J by 4 bases, with 1 base of the junction left unmatched. The CDR3 length is 12 residues. In DNA form, the CDR3 reads TGTGCCAGCACGGGACAGAAAAACATTCAGTACTTC. It is translated as CASTGQKNIQYF.

This CDR3 reads CASSSFGTGRMNTEAFF. The CDR3 coding sequence is TGTGCCAGCAGCTCCTTCGGGACAGGGCGAATGAACACTGAAGCTTTCTTT. The J gene is TRBJ1-1, the V gene TRBV7-2; 9 nucleotides agree with TRBD1. V shed 4 bases and J 0 bases; nucleotides not matched to a gene: 9. The CDR3 is 17 amino acids. Germline V gene data show CDR1 as SGHTA and CDR2 as FQGNSA.

In DNA form, the CDR3 reads TGTGCCAGCTCCCGGAGTTCAGACCTAGACTACGAGCAGTACTTC. This sequence encodes CASSRSSDLDYEQYF. This chain links TRBV7-9 with TRBJ2-7, with D unresolved. Germline V CDR1 and CDR2: SEHNR, FQNEAQ (reference sequence). This CDR3 comprises 15 residues. V was pared by 8 bases and J by 3 bases, with 20 bases between.

This clone was seen once. The chain has TRBV28 and TRBJ2-1; tentative D call: TRBD1 (5 bases). The CDR3 is made up of 14 amino acids. Germline values: CDR1 MDHEN, CDR2 SYDVKM. Trimming took off 3 bases at V and 5 bases at J, with 11 bases between the two ends. The CDR3 DNA follows: TGTGCCAGCAGTTTTTCAGGGATGGACAATGAGCAGTTCTTC. This codes for CASSFSGMDNEQFF.

The chain joins TRBV13 to TRBJ1-2, with 8 nucleotides matching TRBD1. Germline V lookup: CDR1 PRHDT, CDR2 FYEKMQ (reference sequence). V trimming: 4 bases; J trimming: 14 bases; junction bases outside the gene matches: 9. The CDR3 has 12 residues. CDR3 nucleotide sequence: TGTGCCAGCAGCTCGGGACAGGTGAATAAGACCTTC. It specifies CASSSGQVNKTF.

V is TRBV10-2 and J is TRBJ2-5; D is perhaps TRBD2 (6 bases). The CDR3 runs 16 residues. From germline, CDR1 is WSHSY and CDR2 SAAADI. Trimming cost V 8 bases and J 4 bases, with 23 bases left between them. The CDR3, as DNA: TGCGCCAGCGGGCGGGACCCGGGACTCCCGGGAGAGACCCAGTACTTC. Translating it yields CASGRDPGLPGETQYF.

The chain recombines TRBV14 with TRBJ1-2; TRBD1 matches 7 bases. CDR3 size: 16 residues. Germline V gene lookup returns CDR1 SGHDN and CDR2 FVKESK. V shed 0 bases, J shed 7 bases, and the junction held 11 bases outside the gene matches. CDR3 region: CASSQDRPTGVGGYTF. The CDR3 DNA follows: TGTGCCAGCAGCCAAGATAGACCAACAGGGGTTGGTGGCTACACCTTC.

DNA of the CDR3: TGTGCCAGCAGTTATGCCCCGTTGGACACAGATACGCAGTATTTT. Protein: CASSYAPLDTDTQYF. The chain has TRBV6-5 and TRBJ2-3; D uncertain. This CDR3 spans 15 amino acids. CDR1 is MNHEY and CDR2 is SVGAGI in the germline V gene. Between the trimmed V and J ends, which lost 3 bases and 2 bases, there was a span of 12 bases.

This clone was found once. The chain uses TRBV27 and TRBJ2-7, with D maybe TRBD2 (6 bases). This CDR3 comprises 13 residues. The V gene lost 4 bases and the J gene lost 7 bases, with 14 bases spanning the gap. Germline V gene data show CDR1 as MNHEY and CDR2 as SMNVEV (reference sequence). The CDR3 loop reads CASSYMGGGEQYF. The CDR3 nucleotides read TGTGCCAGCAGTTACATGGGGGGTGGGGAGCAGTACTTC.

A remark on this clone: Distinct nucleotide sequences in the sample also encode this CDR3. The genes are TRBV19 and TRBJ2-1; no firm D call. V shed 3 bases and J shed 4 bases, with 7 bases lying between them. This CDR3 region has 13 residues. Germline loops: CDR1 LNHDA, CDR2 SQIVND (reference sequence). CDR3 coding DNA: TGTGCCAGTAGTATTGATCCGTACAATGAGCAGTTCTTC. Amino acid sequence: CASSIDPYNEQFF.

V usage is TRBV27 and J usage is TRBJ2-4; 10 nucleotides match TRBD2. V lost 3 bases to trimming and J lost 7 bases; unmatched junction nucleotides: 9. Germline V gene sequence: CDR1 MNHEY, CDR2 SMNVEV (reference sequence). The CDR3 covers 16 residues. CDR3: CASSFGPAGGKNIQYF. As DNA, the CDR3 is TGTGCCAGCAGTTTTGGTCCAGCGGGAGGGAAGAACATTCAGTACTTC.